This TCR beta chain came from a study of blood T cell repertoires in COVID-19. Trimming left V 6 bases short and J 0 bases short, with 15 bases between. Germline CDR1 SGHTA, CDR2 FQGNSA. CDR3 length: 16 amino acids. Under the authors' procedure: For nucleated cells, counts were estimated from reference gene primer amplification. Libraries were prepared by immunoSEQ multiplex PCR; TCRdb keeps only in-frame clonotypes and omits some of them. For V, J and clone size, that table is used; D and trimming come from the DNA. The table includes 300,000 or so clones, around 86% detected once. This clonotype was sampled from a woman aged 40-49 years who had recovered from COVID-19. The J gene is TRBJ2-1, the V gene TRBV7-2, with D perhaps TRBD2 (6 bases). Sequenced input: peripheral blood. CDR3 nucleotide sequence: TGTGCCAGCAGTTCGCGGGGATTTCTCTCCTACAATGAGCAGTTCTTC. As protein: CASSSRGFLSYNEQFF. The variable domain in full, with the rest retrieved from reference TRBV7-2 and TRBJ2-1, is GAGVSQSPSNKVTEKGKDVELRCDPISGHTALYWYRQSLGQGLEFLIYFQGNSAPDKSGLPSDRFSAERTGGSVSTLTIQRTQQEDSAVYLCASSSRGFLSYNEQFFGPGTRLTVL.